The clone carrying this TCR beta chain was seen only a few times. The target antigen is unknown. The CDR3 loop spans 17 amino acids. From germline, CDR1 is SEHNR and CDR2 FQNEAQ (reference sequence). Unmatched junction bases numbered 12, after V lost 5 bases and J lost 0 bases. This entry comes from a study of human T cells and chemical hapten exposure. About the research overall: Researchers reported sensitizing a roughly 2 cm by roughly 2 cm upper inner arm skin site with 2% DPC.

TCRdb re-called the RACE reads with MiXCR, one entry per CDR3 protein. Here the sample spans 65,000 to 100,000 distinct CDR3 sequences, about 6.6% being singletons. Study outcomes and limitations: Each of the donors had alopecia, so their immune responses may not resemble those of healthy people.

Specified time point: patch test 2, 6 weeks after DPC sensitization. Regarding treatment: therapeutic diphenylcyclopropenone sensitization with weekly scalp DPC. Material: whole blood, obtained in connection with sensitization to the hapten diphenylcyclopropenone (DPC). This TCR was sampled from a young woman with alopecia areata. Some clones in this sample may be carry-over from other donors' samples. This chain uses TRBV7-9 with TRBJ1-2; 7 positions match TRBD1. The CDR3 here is CASSAHFDRATNYGYTF. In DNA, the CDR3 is TGTGCCAGCAGCGCCCATTTCGACAGGGCAACTAACTATGGCTACACCTTC.